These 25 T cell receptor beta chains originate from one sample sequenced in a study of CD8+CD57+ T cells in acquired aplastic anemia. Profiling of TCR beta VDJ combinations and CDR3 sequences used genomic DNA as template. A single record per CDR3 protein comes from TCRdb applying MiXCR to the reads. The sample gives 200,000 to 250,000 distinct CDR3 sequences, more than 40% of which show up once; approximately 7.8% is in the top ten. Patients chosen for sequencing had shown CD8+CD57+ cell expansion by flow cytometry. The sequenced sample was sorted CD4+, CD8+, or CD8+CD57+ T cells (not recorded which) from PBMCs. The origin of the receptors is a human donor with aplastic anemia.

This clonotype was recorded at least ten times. CDR3 sequence (DNA): TGCGCCAGCAGCTTGGAAAGGACAGGGGGCTTCGAGCAGTACTTC. Protein sequence: CASSLERTGGFEQYF. The V and J genes are TRBV5-1 and TRBJ2-7; TRBD1 agrees at 11 bases. Trimming took 0 bases from V and 6 from J; bases not matched to a gene: 5. The germline V gene has CDR1 SGHRS and CDR2 YFSETQ. The CDR3 is made up of 15 amino acids.

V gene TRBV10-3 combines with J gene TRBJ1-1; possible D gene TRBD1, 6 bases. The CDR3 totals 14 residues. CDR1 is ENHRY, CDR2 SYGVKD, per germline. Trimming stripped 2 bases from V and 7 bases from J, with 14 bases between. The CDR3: CAISERGGGVEAFF. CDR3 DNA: TGTGCCATCAGTGAGAGGGGGGGGGGGGTTGAAGCTTTCTTT.

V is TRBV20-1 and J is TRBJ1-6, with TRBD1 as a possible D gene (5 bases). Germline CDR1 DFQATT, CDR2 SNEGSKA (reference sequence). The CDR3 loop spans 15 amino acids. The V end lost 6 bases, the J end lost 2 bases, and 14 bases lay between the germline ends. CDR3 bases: TGCAGTGCGCCCGACAGAAGGGCCTATAATTCACCCCTCCACTTT. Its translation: CSAPDRRAYNSPLHF.

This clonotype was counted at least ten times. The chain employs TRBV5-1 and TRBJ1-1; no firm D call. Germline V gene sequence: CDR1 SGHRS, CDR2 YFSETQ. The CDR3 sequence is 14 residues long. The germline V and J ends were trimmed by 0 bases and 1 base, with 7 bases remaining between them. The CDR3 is CASSLAQTNTEAFF. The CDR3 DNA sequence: TGCGCCAGCAGCTTGGCGCAGACGAACACTGAAGCTTTCTTT.

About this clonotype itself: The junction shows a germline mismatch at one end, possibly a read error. The DNA for the CDR3 is TGTGCCAGCAGCTTAGGGTTCAGAAACACCGTATATTTT. The encoded protein is CASSLGFRNTVYF. V gene TRBV7-2 combines with J gene TRBJ1-3; D call uncertain. The CDR3 length is 13 residues. CDR1 is SGHTA, CDR2 FQGNSA, per germline.

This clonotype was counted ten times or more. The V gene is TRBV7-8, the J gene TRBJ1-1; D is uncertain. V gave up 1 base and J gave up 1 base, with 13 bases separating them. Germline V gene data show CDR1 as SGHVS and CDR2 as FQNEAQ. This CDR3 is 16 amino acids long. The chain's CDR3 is CASSLGFIPQNTEAFF. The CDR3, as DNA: TGTGCCAGCAGCTTAGGTTTCATACCCCAGAACACTGAAGCTTTCTTT.

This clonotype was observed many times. CDR3 residues: CASSPERGVGTEAFF. CDR3 bases: TGTGCCAGCAGCCCGGAAAGAGGGGTAGGAACTGAAGCTTTCTTT. The V gene is TRBV9, the J gene TRBJ1-1; possibly TRBD1 for D (5 bases). This CDR3 spans 15 amino acids. Germline loops: CDR1 SGDLS, CDR2 YYNGEE. Deletions cut 4 bases from V and 5 bases from J, with 18 bases between.

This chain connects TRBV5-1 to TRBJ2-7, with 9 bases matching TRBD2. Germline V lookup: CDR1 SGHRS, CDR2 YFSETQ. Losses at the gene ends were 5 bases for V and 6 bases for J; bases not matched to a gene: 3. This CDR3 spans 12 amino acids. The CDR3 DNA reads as TGCGCCAGCAGTGCGGGAGGGGGCGAGCAGTACTTC. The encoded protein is CASSAGGGEQYF.

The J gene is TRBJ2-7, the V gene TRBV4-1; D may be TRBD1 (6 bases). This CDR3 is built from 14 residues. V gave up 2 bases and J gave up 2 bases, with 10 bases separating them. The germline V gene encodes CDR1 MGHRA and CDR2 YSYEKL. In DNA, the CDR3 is TGCGCCAGCAGCCAAACGGACAGTACCTACGAGCAGTACTTC. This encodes CASSQTDSTYEQYF.

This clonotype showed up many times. CDR3: CASSPRAYNEQFF. CDR3 coding DNA: TGTGCCAGCAGCCCGCGAGCTTACAATGAGCAGTTCTTC. The chain combines TRBV6-5 with TRBJ2-1; no clear D gene. Germline CDR1 reads MNHEY; CDR2 reads SVGAGI. Deletions cut 6 bases from V and 4 bases from J, with 10 bases between. The CDR3 is 13 amino acids.

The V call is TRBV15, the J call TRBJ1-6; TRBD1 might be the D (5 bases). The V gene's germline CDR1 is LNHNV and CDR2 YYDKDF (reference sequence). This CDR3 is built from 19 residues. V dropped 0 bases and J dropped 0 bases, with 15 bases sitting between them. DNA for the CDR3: TGTGCCACCAGCAGAGATCGGGGCAGCGATCCCTCCTATAATTCACCCCTCCACTTT. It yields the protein CATSRDRGSDPSYNSPLHF.

The CDR3 sequence: CSAQITNYGYTF. The CDR3 DNA follows: TGCAGTGCGCAGATAACTAACTATGGCTACACCTTC. The chain links TRBV20-1 to TRBJ1-2; unclear D gene. Germline assignment: CDR1 DFQATT and CDR2 SNEGSKA (reference sequence). This CDR3 has 12 residues. V was pared by 6 bases and J by 0 bases, with 8 bases between.

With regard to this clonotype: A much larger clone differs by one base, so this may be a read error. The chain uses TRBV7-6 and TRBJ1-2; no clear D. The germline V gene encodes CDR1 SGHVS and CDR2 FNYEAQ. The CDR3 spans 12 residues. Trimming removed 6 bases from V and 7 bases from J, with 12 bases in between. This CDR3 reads CASRAGAVGYTF. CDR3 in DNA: TGTGCCAGCAGGGCAGGTGCGGTTGGCTACACCTTC.

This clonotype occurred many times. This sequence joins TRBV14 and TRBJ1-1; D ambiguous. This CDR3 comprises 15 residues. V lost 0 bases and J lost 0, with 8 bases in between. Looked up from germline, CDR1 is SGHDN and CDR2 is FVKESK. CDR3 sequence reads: CASSQDPGMNTEAFF. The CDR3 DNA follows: TGTGCCAGCAGCCAAGATCCGGGGATGAACACTGAAGCTTTCTTT.

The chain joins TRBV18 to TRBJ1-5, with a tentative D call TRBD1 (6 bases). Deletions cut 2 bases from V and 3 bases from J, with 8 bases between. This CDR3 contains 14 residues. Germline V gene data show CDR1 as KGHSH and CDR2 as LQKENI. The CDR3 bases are TGTGCCAGCTCACCAGGGGGCAACAATCAGCCCCAGCATTTT. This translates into CASSPGGNNQPQHF.

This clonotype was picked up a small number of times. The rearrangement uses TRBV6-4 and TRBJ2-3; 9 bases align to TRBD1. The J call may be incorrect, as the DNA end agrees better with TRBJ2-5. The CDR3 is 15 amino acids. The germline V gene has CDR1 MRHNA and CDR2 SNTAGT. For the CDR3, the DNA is TGTGCCAGCGTGACGGGGCGGACAGGGGAAGAGACCCAGTACTTC. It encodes CASVTGRTGEETQYF.

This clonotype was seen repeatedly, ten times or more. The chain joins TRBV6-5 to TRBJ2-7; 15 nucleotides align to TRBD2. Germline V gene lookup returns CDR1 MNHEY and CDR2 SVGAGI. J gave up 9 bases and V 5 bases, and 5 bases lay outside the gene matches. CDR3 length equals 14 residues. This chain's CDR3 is CASSSGTSGGRQYF. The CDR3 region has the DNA TGTGCCAGCAGTAGCGGGACTAGCGGGGGGAGGCAGTACTTC.

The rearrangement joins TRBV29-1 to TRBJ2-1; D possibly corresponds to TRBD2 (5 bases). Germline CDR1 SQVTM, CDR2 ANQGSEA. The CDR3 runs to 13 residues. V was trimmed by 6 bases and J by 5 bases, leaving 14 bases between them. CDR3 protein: CSVLANTDNEQFF. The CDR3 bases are TGCAGCGTCCTAGCAAACACGGACAATGAGCAGTTCTTC.

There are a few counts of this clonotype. The CDR3 DNA reads as TGCAGTGCTAGAGCAGGGGACGAGGTGTCAACAGCTTTCTTT. Protein sequence: CSARAGDEVSTAFF. The genes are TRBV20-1 and TRBJ1-1, with D possibly being TRBD1 (6 bases). Deletions cut 1 base from V and 10 bases from J, with 19 bases between. This CDR3 is 14 amino acids long. The V gene's germline CDR1 is DFQATT and CDR2 SNEGSKA (reference sequence).

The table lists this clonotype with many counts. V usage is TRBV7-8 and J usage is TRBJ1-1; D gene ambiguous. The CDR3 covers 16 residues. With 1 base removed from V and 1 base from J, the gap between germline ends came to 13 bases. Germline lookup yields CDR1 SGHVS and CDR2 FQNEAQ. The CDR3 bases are TGTGCCAGCAGCTTAGAGTTGAGGCGACGGAACACTGAAGCTTTCTTT. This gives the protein CASSLELRRRNTEAFF.

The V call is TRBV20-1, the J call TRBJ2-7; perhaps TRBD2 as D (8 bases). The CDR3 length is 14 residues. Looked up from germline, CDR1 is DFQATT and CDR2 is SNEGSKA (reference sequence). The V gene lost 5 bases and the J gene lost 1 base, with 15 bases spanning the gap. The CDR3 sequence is CSARDSGGSYEQYF. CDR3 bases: TGCAGTGCTCGGGACAGCGGGGGTTCCTACGAGCAGTACTTC.

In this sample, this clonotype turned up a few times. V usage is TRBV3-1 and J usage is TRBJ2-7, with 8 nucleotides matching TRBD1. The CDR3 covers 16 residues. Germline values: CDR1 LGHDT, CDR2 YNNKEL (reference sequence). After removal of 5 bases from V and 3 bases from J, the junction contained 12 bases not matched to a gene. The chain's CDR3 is CASSEQGTGSYYEQYF. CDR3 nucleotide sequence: TGTGCCAGCAGCGAACAGGGGACAGGAAGCTACTACGAGCAGTACTTC.

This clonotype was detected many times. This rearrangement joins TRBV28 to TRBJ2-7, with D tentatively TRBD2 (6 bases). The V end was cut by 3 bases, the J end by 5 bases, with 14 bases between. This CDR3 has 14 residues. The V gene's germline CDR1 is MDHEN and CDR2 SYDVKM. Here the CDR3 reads CASSFGEVDDEQYF. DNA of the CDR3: TGTGCCAGCAGTTTCGGGGAGGTGGACGACGAGCAGTACTTC.

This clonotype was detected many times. CDR3 sequence reads: CASRGTGSEQYF. The CDR3 region has the DNA TGCGCCAGCAGGGGGACAGGGTCCGAGCAGTACTTC. The chain is built from TRBV10-1 and TRBJ2-7; 9 nucleotides align to TRBD1. The CDR3 extends over 12 amino acids. CDR1 is WNHNN, CDR2 SYGVQD, per germline (reference sequence). The V segment lost 6 bases and the J segment 6 bases; nucleotides outside the gene matches: 3.

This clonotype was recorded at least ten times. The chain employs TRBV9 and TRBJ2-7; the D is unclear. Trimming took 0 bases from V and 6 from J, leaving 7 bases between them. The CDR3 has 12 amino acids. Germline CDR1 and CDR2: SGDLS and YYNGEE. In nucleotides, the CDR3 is TGTGCCAGCAGCGTAGATTCCGGCGAGCAGTACTTC. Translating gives CASSVDSGEQYF.